These 17 T cell receptor beta chains were sequenced from one sample in a study of T cells after yellow fever vaccination. TCRdb re-derived calls from the 5' RACE reads in MiXCR, one entry per CDR3 protein. The table has about 400,000 distinct CDR3 sequences, under 7.5% seen once. Sequences were derived from PBMCs, sampled 5 days after the yellow fever booster vaccination. These TCRs come from a man aged 25-45 years who received the YFV17D yellow fever vaccine.

V is TRBV20-1 and J is TRBJ2-5; 7 nucleotides agree with TRBD1. The CDR3 extends over 14 amino acids. V lost 3 bases and J lost 8; bases outside the gene matches: 12. CDR1 DFQATT and CDR2 SNEGSKA come from the germline V gene (reference sequence). CDR3 amino acids: CSASRGPARGTQYF. The DNA for the CDR3 is TGCAGTGCTAGTAGGGGGCCAGCACGAGGAACCCAGTACTTC.

This clonotype came up a few times. The chain uses TRBV20-1 and TRBJ2-1; 10 bases agree with TRBD2. Unmatched junction bases numbered 9, after V lost 5 bases and J lost 5 bases. The CDR3 has 15 residues. Germline V CDR1 and CDR2: DFQATT, SNEGSKA (reference sequence). The CDR3 nucleotides read TGCAGTGCTCTCTTGGGCAGCGGGAGGGACAATGAGCAGTTCTTC. Translating gives CSALLGSGRDNEQFF.

This clonotype was seen ten or more times. Here the CDR3 DNA reads TGTGCCAGCAGCATGATGGGCACTGAAGCTTTCTTT. Translation gives CASSMMGTEAFF. V and J are TRBV7-9 and TRBJ1-1; no reliable D call. Germline-derived CDR1 and CDR2 are SEHNR and FQNEAQ (reference sequence). The CDR3 sequence is 12 residues long. The V end was cut by 5 bases, the J end by 4 bases, with 8 bases between.

This clonotype was counted a few times. This chain links TRBV20-1 with TRBJ2-3; TRBD1 matches 10 bases. The length of the CDR3 is 17 residues. The germline CDR1 and CDR2 sequences are DFQATT and SNEGSKA (reference sequence). V dropped 1 base and J dropped 4; count of bases not matched to a gene: 11. The CDR3, as DNA: TGCAGTGCTAGAGCTAACCTATGGACAGGGGGTCCAGATACGCAGTATTTT. The encoded protein is CSARANLWTGGPDTQYF.

V gene TRBV20-1 combines with J gene TRBJ1-1, with a weak D call TRBD1 (5 bases). CDR1 is DFQATT, CDR2 SNEGSKA, per germline (reference sequence). The CDR3 sequence is 13 residues long. V shed 5 bases and J shed 4 bases, with 14 bases lying between them. CDR3 DNA: TGCAGTGCTCCTCCCGGGACCAGCACTGAAGCTTTCTTT. Amino acids: CSAPPGTSTEAFF.

A few counts support this clonotype. V usage is TRBV28 and J usage is TRBJ1-4; tentatively, D is TRBD1 (6 bases). Germline V gene sequence: CDR1 MDHEN, CDR2 SYDVKM. This CDR3 spans 17 amino acids. With 4 bases removed from V and 7 bases from J, the gap between germline ends came to 22 bases. CDR3 nucleotides: TGTGCCAGCAGTTCCCAACCAGGTCGGGGGGCGACTGAAAAACTGTTTTTT. It specifies CASSSQPGRGATEKLFF.

This clonotype has more than one count but fewer than ten. This chain uses TRBV29-1 with TRBJ2-1; TRBD2 aligns across 13 bases. Germline trimming cut 1 base from V and 3 bases from J; bases unmatched to any gene: 6. From germline, CDR1 is SQVTM and CDR2 ANQGSEA. The CDR3 is made up of 17 amino acids. CDR3 sequence reads: CSVEGGTSGKIYNEQFF. The CDR3 nucleotides are TGCAGCGTTGAAGGAGGGACTAGCGGGAAGATCTACAATGAGCAGTTCTTC.

This clonotype has more than one count but fewer than ten. The chain links TRBV10-2 to TRBJ2-7; tentative D call: TRBD1 (6 bases). The CDR3 contains 14 residues. V was cut by 4 bases and J by 0 bases, with 10 bases left in between. The germline V gene has CDR1 WSHSY and CDR2 SAAADI. The CDR3 coding sequence is TGCGCCAGCAGTGTGGACAGCAGCTCCTACGAGCAGTACTTC. It codes for CASSVDSSSYEQYF.

A few counts support this clonotype. The chain uses TRBV15 and TRBJ1-2; the D gene is possibly TRBD1 (5 bases). Germline V gene sequence: CDR1 LNHNV, CDR2 YYDKDF (reference sequence). This CDR3 comprises 14 residues. Trimming cost V 1 base and J 3 bases, with 9 bases left between them. The CDR3 DNA reads TGTGCCACCAGCAGAGTGGGGACGGACTATGGCTACACCTTC. This translates into CATSRVGTDYGYTF.

Many counts were recorded for this clonotype. The V and J genes are TRBV10-3 and TRBJ2-5; 8 bases match TRBD1. Looked up from germline, CDR1 is ENHRY and CDR2 is SYGVKD. CDR3 length: 14 amino acids. Trimming removed 10 bases from V and 5 bases from J; junction bases left unmatched: 12. CDR3 residues: CASQLGQGGETQYF. The CDR3 bases are TGTGCCAGCCAACTAGGACAGGGCGGGGAGACCCAGTACTTC.

The sample holds many counts of this clonotype. This chain joins TRBV5-1 and TRBJ2-5; tentatively, D is TRBD2 (5 bases). The V end was cut by 0 bases, the J end by 5 bases, with 11 bases between. This CDR3 contains 14 residues. In germline, CDR1 is SGHRS, CDR2 YFSETQ. The CDR3 DNA sequence: TGCGCCAGCAGCTTGGGTGGAGGCACGGAGACCCAGTACTTC. Its protein product is CASSLGGGTETQYF. Together with reference TRBV5-1 and TRBJ2-5, the CDR3 gives the full variable domain: KAGVTQTPRYLIKTRGQQVTLSCSPISGHRSVSWYQQTPGQGLQFLFEYFSETQRNKGNFPGRFSGRQFSNSRSEMNVSTLELGDSALYLCASSLGGGTETQYFGPGTRLLVL.

The V and J genes are TRBV20-1 and TRBJ1-3; D call uncertain. Trimming shortened V by 3 bases and J by 0 bases, and 9 bases separated the two germline ends. The CDR3 runs to 14 residues. The V gene's germline CDR1 is DFQATT and CDR2 SNEGSKA (reference sequence). The CDR3 DNA is TGCAGTGCTAGCGATCGGGCCTCTGGAAACACCATATATTTT. This sequence encodes CSASDRASGNTIYF.

CDR3 nucleotide sequence: TGTGCCAGCAGTTGGCAGGGAGCTTCCTACGAGCAGTACTTC. This translates into CASSWQGASYEQYF. The chain uses TRBV6-5 and TRBJ2-7, with D possibly called TRBD1 or TRBD2 (5 bases each). The length of the CDR3 is 14 residues. Germline loops: CDR1 MNHEY, CDR2 SVGAGI. With 4 bases removed from V and 1 base from J, the gap between germline ends came to 11 bases.

This clonotype turned up a few times. The chain employs TRBV6-2 or TRBV6-3 and TRBJ1-5, with 7 bases that match TRBD1. The CDR3 totals 15 residues. J lost 7 bases, V lost 6 bases, and 12 bases had no gene match. The V gene's germline CDR1 is MNHEY and CDR2 SVGEGT. The CDR3, as DNA: TGTGCCAGCAGGGATACAGGGGAAGAAAGGCAGCCCCAGCATTTT. Protein sequence: CASRDTGEERQPQHF.

This clonotype was recorded at least ten times. The chain combines TRBV27 with TRBJ2-2; 8 bases align to TRBD2. Germline values: CDR1 MNHEY, CDR2 SMNVEV (reference sequence). V trimming: 6 bases; J trimming: 6 bases; junction bases outside the gene matches: 9. The CDR3 length is 15 residues. The CDR3 DNA is TGTGCCAGCAGGCCCGGGACTAGAAGGGCCGGGGAGCTGTTTTTT. Protein product: CASRPGTRRAGELFF.

The chain combines TRBV5-5 with TRBJ1-4; 7 positions match TRBD1. Trimming at V came to 7 bases and at J to 3 bases, leaving 9 bases not matched to a gene. The CDR3 runs 15 residues. Looked up from germline, CDR1 is SGHKS and CDR2 is YYEKEE (reference sequence). The CDR3 is CASGRQGGPNEKLFF. CDR3 DNA sequence: TGTGCCAGCGGTCGTCAGGGGGGCCCTAATGAAAAACTGTTTTTT.

J is TRBJ2-1 and V is TRBV5-5; D is unclear. Between the trimmed V and J ends, which lost 2 bases and 5 bases, there was a span of 8 bases. This CDR3 is built from 13 residues. Germline CDR1 SGHKS, CDR2 YYEKEE (reference sequence). The CDR3 protein is CASSFSADNEQFF. CDR3 bases: TGTGCCAGCAGCTTTTCAGCCGACAATGAGCAGTTCTTC.